This T cell receptor (beta chain) was found in a study of blood T cell repertoires in COVID-19. This clone was observed a handful of times. Participant reports of clinical history set cohort assignment. Cohort 3 recovered donors had two negative PCRs, clearance, or symptom resolution. With 3 bases clipped from V and 4 bases from J, the junction kept 9 bases outside the gene matches. The CDR3 consists of 16 residues. Germline CDR1 LNHDA, CDR2 SQIVND (reference sequence). The protocol was immunoSEQ multiplex PCR, while the TCRdb copy is restricted to in-frame clones and leaves out a portion. The sample holds about 200,000 clones, about four fifths seen once.

The sample taken for sequencing was PBMCs or T cells enriched from blood (not recorded which). This chain joins TRBV19 and TRBJ2-4, with 7 bases identical to TRBD1. The TCR sequence derives from a man aged 35 to 55 who had recovered from COVID-19. The CDR3 DNA is TGTGCCAGTAGTATTCTCACGACAGGGAGTAAAAACATTCAGTACTTC. Its protein product is CASSILTTGSKNIQYF.